A single sample is the source of the 19 T cell receptor beta chains below, sequenced in a study of patients and donors after allogeneic stem cell transplantation (dated by TCRdb to 2020 to 2022). The library was prepared using RT-PCR. The run used a NextSeq 550. TCRdb trimmed the raw reads at Q25, called clones with MiXCR and kept productive beta chains. Identical CDR3 proteins give one entry, which carries the most common genes and DNA. The sample data list approximately 170,000 distinct CDR3 sequences, and roughly 31% of these were observed just once. The ten top clones hold about 3.3% of the sample. Sequenced input: blood, either unsorted or a sorted T cell fraction (not recorded which). The source of these receptors is a human donor who was either an allogeneic HSCT recipient or a stem cell or donor lymphocyte infusion donor (not recorded which). It is not recorded whose cells these are; they may come from a transplant donor.

Turning to this clonotype: A read error may account for a junction end that differs from germline. The V and J genes are TRBV7-2 and TRBJ1-2; possibly TRBD1 for D (6 bases). This CDR3 comprises 13 residues. Germline CDR1 is SGHTA and CDR2 is FQGNSA. This CDR3 reads CASSLGDNYGYTF. CDR3 coding DNA: TGTGCCAGCAGCTTAGGGGACAACTATGGTTACACCTTC.

The genes are TRBV10-3 and TRBJ2-1; perhaps D is TRBD1 or TRBD2 (6 bases each). Germline V gives CDR1 ENHRY, CDR2 SYGVKD. The length of the CDR3 is 20 residues. V lost 2 bases to trimming and J lost 5 bases, with 28 bases between them. The CDR3 region is CAISEHRDIGRERADNEQFF. As DNA, the CDR3 is TGTGCCATCAGTGAGCACCGGGACATTGGTCGGGAGCGGGCAGACAATGAGCAGTTCTTC.

The rearrangement links TRBV19 to TRBJ2-1; 12 positions match TRBD1. The CDR3 runs 14 residues. The germline V gene has CDR1 LNHDA and CDR2 SQIVND (reference sequence). Losses at the gene ends were 7 bases for V and 6 bases for J; bases not matched to a gene: 4. This CDR3 reads CASKGQGAPNEQFF. The CDR3 region has the DNA TGTGCCAGTAAGGGACAGGGGGCACCCAATGAGCAGTTCTTC.

This clonotype showed up many times. The chain uses TRBV29-1 and TRBJ1-1; a weak D match, TRBD1 (5 bases). Germline CDR1 is SQVTM and CDR2 is ANQGSEA. The CDR3 totals 13 residues. The ends were cut back, 4 bases at V and 0 bases at J, with 9 bases in the middle. The CDR3 region has the DNA TGCAGCGTTGGACAGCGGCTGAACACTGAAGCTTTCTTT. Translated: CSVGQRLNTEAFF.

This rearrangement joins TRBV6-1 to TRBJ2-5; 10 bases align to TRBD1. Per germline, CDR1 MNHNS and CDR2 SASEGT. V dropped 6 bases and J dropped 4; count of bases not matched to a gene: 2. The CDR3 is 13 amino acids. CDR3 in DNA: TGTGCCAGCAGGGACAGGGGGACAGAGACCCAGTACTTC. Translating it yields CASRDRGTETQYF.

This clonotype turned up a few times. The CDR3 loop reads CSARGLAGPHEQYF. The CDR3 nucleotides are TGCAGTGCTAGGGGACTAGCGGGTCCCCACGAGCAGTACTTC. This rearrangement joins TRBV20-1 to TRBJ2-7, with 12 positions matching TRBD2. The CDR3 loop spans 14 amino acids. The germline CDR1 and CDR2 sequences are DFQATT and SNEGSKA (reference sequence). J gave up 5 bases and V 3 bases, and 5 bases lay outside the gene matches.

There are a few counts of this clonotype. This rearrangement joins TRBV12-3 or TRBV12-4 to TRBJ2-3; possible D gene TRBD1, 6 bases. This CDR3 has 13 residues. The germline V and J ends were trimmed by 4 bases and 6 bases, with 11 bases remaining between them. As DNA, the CDR3 is TGTGCCAGCAGTTCTGACAGGAAGGATACGCAGTATTTT. It codes for CASSSDRKDTQYF.

This chain uses TRBV9 with TRBJ1-5; TRBD1 matches 7 bases. The germline V gene has CDR1 SGDLS and CDR2 YYNGEE. This CDR3 region has 15 residues. After removal of 3 bases from V and 7 bases from J, the junction contained 10 bases not matched to a gene. The CDR3 protein is CASSARGGAGQPQHF. CDR3 coding DNA: TGTGCCAGCAGCGCCCGAGGGGGCGCAGGGCAGCCCCAGCATTTT.

The chain joins TRBV11-2 to TRBJ2-1, with 10 bases identical to TRBD2. V gave up 4 bases and J gave up 5 bases; unmatched junction bases: 8. There are 16 residues in the CDR3. Per germline, CDR1 SGHAT and CDR2 FQNNGV. The CDR3 region is CASSSWRLAGNNEQFF. The CDR3 DNA follows: TGTGCCAGCAGCTCCTGGCGACTAGCGGGTAACAATGAGCAGTTCTTC.

This clonotype was detected only a few times. The V gene is TRBV9, the J gene TRBJ2-3, with D possibly matching TRBD2 (6 bases). The CDR3 is 16 amino acids. The V gene's germline CDR1 is SGDLS and CDR2 YYNGEE. The V end lost 0 bases, the J end lost 1 base, and 12 bases lay between the germline ends. Here the CDR3 DNA reads TGTGCCAGCAGCGTAGGCGGACTACGGGGCACAGATACGCAGTATTTT. Its protein product is CASSVGGLRGTDTQYF.

The rearrangement joins TRBV19 to TRBJ2-4, with 8 bases lining up with TRBD1. CDR1 is LNHDA and CDR2 is SQIVND in the germline V gene (reference sequence). J gave up 1 base and V 6 bases, and 5 bases lay outside the gene matches. The CDR3 extends over 15 amino acids. The CDR3 spells CASRGTGDAKNIQYF. The CDR3 nucleotides are TGTGCCAGTAGAGGGACAGGAGACGCCAAAAACATTCAGTACTTC.

The CDR3 loop reads CASSQDLLLDRIQETQYF. CDR3 DNA sequence: TGTGCCAGCAGCCAAGACCTCCTCTTGGACAGGATTCAAGAGACCCAGTACTTC. The V gene is TRBV3-1, the J gene TRBJ2-5; the match to TRBD1 covers 7 bases. With V trimmed by 0 bases and J by 2 bases, 12 bases remained unmatched. CDR3 size: 18 residues. Germline CDR1 is LGHDT and CDR2 is YNNKEL (reference sequence).

The V gene is TRBV29-1, the J gene TRBJ1-1; TRBD1 matches at 10 bases. The germline V gene encodes CDR1 SQVTM and CDR2 ANQGSEA. The CDR3 runs to 17 residues. Unmatched junction bases numbered 12, after V lost 4 bases and J lost 1 base. The CDR3 DNA reads as TGCAGCGTTGGCGTGACAGGGGGCGAATGGGCGAACACTGAAGCTTTCTTT. Residues: CSVGVTGGEWANTEAFF. The entire variable domain, with the rest obtained from reference TRBV29-1 and TRBJ1-1, is as follows: SAVISQKPSRDICQRGTSLTIQCQVDSQVTMMFWYRQQPGQSLTLIATANQGSEATYESGFVIDKFPISRPNLTFSTLTVSNMSPEDSSIYLCSVGVTGGEWANTEAFFGQGTRLTVV.

CDR3: CSASPGTSGRAEPYEQYF. For the CDR3, the DNA is TGCAGTGCCAGTCCCGGGACTAGCGGGAGGGCCGAACCCTACGAGCAGTACTTC. The gene calls are TRBV20-1 and TRBJ2-7; TRBD2 matches at 16 bases. Germline V CDR1 and CDR2: DFQATT, SNEGSKA (reference sequence). This CDR3 is built from 18 residues. Unmatched junction bases numbered 13, after V lost 6 bases and J lost 2 bases.

This CDR3 is CASSFDLIEIGNTIYF. Here the CDR3 DNA reads TGTGCCAGCAGCTTTGATTTAATTGAAATTGGAAACACCATATATTTT. The rearrangement joins TRBV13 to TRBJ1-3; D is unresolved. The CDR3 has 16 amino acids. Trimming took 3 bases from V and 3 from J, leaving 15 bases between them. Germline-derived CDR1 and CDR2 are PRHDT and FYEKMQ (reference sequence).

This chain connects TRBV20-1 to TRBJ1-2, with TRBD1 matching 9 bases. After removal of 4 bases from V and 2 bases from J, the junction contained 2 bases not matched to a gene. Germline V gene data show CDR1 as DFQATT and CDR2 as SNEGSKA (reference sequence). This CDR3 is 13 amino acids long. This CDR3 is CSANRGHNYGYTF. The CDR3 nucleotides are TGCAGTGCTAACAGGGGGCACAACTATGGCTACACCTTC.

This clonotype was detected a few times. A junction end diverges from the germline sequence, so it may reflect a read error. The chain joins TRBV6-5 to TRBJ1-2, with TRBD1 as a possible D gene (5 bases). Germline loops: CDR1 MNHEY, CDR2 SVGAGI. The CDR3 runs to 11 residues. The DNA of the CDR3 is TGTGCCAGCAGGGGGACGGCCGGCATCTCCTTC. Its protein product is CASRGTAGISF.

CDR3 DNA: TGTGCCAGCGACCCGGGTGGTACAGATACGCAGTATTTT. It yields the protein CASDPGGTDTQYF. The chain uses TRBV6-2 or TRBV6-3 and TRBJ2-3; no definite D call. CDR1 and CDR2 from the germline V gene are MNHEY and SVGEGT. The V end was cut by 8 bases, the J end by 3 bases, with 12 bases between. The CDR3 spans 13 residues.

This clonotype was detected a few times. The J gene is TRBJ2-1, the V gene TRBV7-3; D ambiguous. Germline V lookup: CDR1 SGHTA, CDR2 FQGTGA. V lost 5 bases, J lost 7 bases, and 6 bases lay in between. There are 11 residues in the CDR3. The CDR3: CASSPSNEQFF. As DNA, the CDR3 is TGTGCCAGCAGCCCCTCTAATGAGCAGTTCTTC.